The T cell receptor (beta chain) described here comes from a study of CD8 T cells in Susac syndrome. Study context: Sequencing included Susac syndrome patients, six of them with active disease and roughly eight in remission.

Concerning this clonotype: What it binds is not known.

This CDR3 is built from 14 residues. Germline CDR1 reads SGDLS; CDR2 reads YYNGEE. V was shortened by 0 bases and J by 0 bases, with 4 bases between the two germline ends. RNA totalling about 0.5 to 1 ug underwent reverse transcription with random hexamers. Using its own MiXCR run on the immunoSEQ multiplex PCR reads, TCRdb lists one record per CDR3 protein. The table has some 110,000 distinct CDR3 sequences, roughly 95% seen once. Notes on the study in general: Susac-specific public clones in total CD8+ repertoires numbered 15 to 20; in CD8+ TEMRA repertoires, they numbered a few.

This clonotype was obtained from a human donor with Susac syndrome. The rearrangement uses TRBV9 and TRBJ1-5; D uncertain. Specimen: CD8+ T cells from PBMCs. The CDR3 loop reads CASSVASSNQPQHF. The CDR3, as DNA: TGTGCCAGCAGCGTAGCAAGTAGCAATCAGCCCCAGCATTTT.